Listed below are T cell receptor beta chains from one sample, sequenced in a study of PD-1 blockade in mismatch repair-deficient tumors. Libraries were prepared by immunoSEQ multiplex PCR; TCRdb keeps only in-frame clonotypes and omits some of them. The data hold roughly 84,000 clones, with about 84% observed a single time. The input for sequencing was peripheral blood, taken 12 weeks after starting pembrolizumab. The receptors stem from an adult with mismatch repair-deficient cancer. The CDR3 runs from the conserved cysteine through the conserved F or W. The order of the fields is V gene, D gene, J gene, clone size, CDR3 DNA, CDR3 protein. A D gene is named only where the DNA matches it firmly. Clone size, where shown, is once, few, many, or a class for clones that have expanded.

v_call: TRBV6-1; d_call: -; j_call: TRBJ2-1; clone_size: -; cdr3_nt: TGTGCCAGCACCACTGTAGGGACGGTTTACAATGAGCAGTTCTTC; cdr3_aa: CASTTVGTVYNEQFF
v_call: TRBV5-6; d_call: -; j_call: TRBJ1-1; clone_size: -; cdr3_nt: TGTGCCAGCAGCCACAATGGGTGGGACGACCGGACTGAAGCTTTCTTT; cdr3_aa: CASSHNGWDDRTEAFF
v_call: TRBV28; d_call: -; j_call: TRBJ2-1; clone_size: -; cdr3_nt: TGTGCCAGCAGTTTTAGGGCAACCGGGACTAATGAGCAGTTCTTC; cdr3_aa: CASSFRATGTNEQFF
v_call: TRBV7-2; d_call: TRBD1; j_call: TRBJ1-2; clone_size: -; cdr3_nt: TGTGCCAGCACCAAACCTCGGGACAGGGTCTATGGCCACACCTTC; cdr3_aa: CASTKPRDRVYGHTF
v_call: TRBV14; d_call: TRBD1; j_call: TRBJ2-1; clone_size: -; cdr3_nt: TGTGCCAGCAGCCAAGCCTGGGGACAGGGAAAAAGGTACTCCTACAATGAGCAGTTCTTC; cdr3_aa: CASSQAWGQGKRYSYNEQFF
v_call: TRBV19; d_call: -; j_call: TRBJ2-5; clone_size: once; cdr3_nt: TGTGCCAGTAGTATGAGGGTATTGGAGACCCAGTACTTC; cdr3_aa: CASSMRVLETQYF
v_call: TRBV10-3; d_call: TRBD2; j_call: TRBJ2-3; clone_size: few; cdr3_nt: TGTGCCATCAGGGAAGCGGGAGGGGACACAGATACGCAGTATTTT; cdr3_aa: CAIREAGGDTDTQYF
v_call: TRBV2; d_call: -; j_call: TRBJ1-2; clone_size: few; cdr3_nt: TGTGCCAGCAGTGGGCAATATGGCTACACCTTC; cdr3_aa: CASSGQYGYTF
v_call: TRBV6-1; d_call: TRBD2; j_call: TRBJ2-3; clone_size: -; cdr3_nt: TGTGCCAGCAGCACCCGGGGGAGGGCAGATACGCAGTATTTT; cdr3_aa: CASSTRGRADTQYF
v_call: TRBV27; d_call: -; j_call: TRBJ1-1; clone_size: -; cdr3_nt: TGTGCCAGCAGGCAGGGGAACACTGAAGCTTTCTTT; cdr3_aa: CASRQGNTEAFF
v_call: TRBV7-8; d_call: TRBD2; j_call: TRBJ2-5; clone_size: -; cdr3_nt: TGTGCCAGCAGCTTAGGTGGGGGACTAGCGTCCGAGACCCAGTACTTC; cdr3_aa: CASSLGGGLASETQYF
v_call: TRBV4-1; d_call: TRBD1; j_call: TRBJ1-5; clone_size: -; cdr3_nt: TGCGCCAGCAGCCAAGGAGTCCTTGCAGGGGGCTTCAATCAGCCCCAGCATTTT; cdr3_aa: CASSQGVLAGGFNQPQHF
v_call: TRBV7-2; d_call: TRBD2; j_call: TRBJ2-1; clone_size: -; cdr3_nt: TGTGCCAGCAGCTTAGGGGCTAGCGGGAGGACCCTGTTCTACAATGAGCAGTTCTTC; cdr3_aa: CASSLGASGRTLFYNEQFF
v_call: TRBV2; d_call: TRBD1; j_call: TRBJ1-4; clone_size: -; cdr3_nt: TGTGCCAGCAGTGAAGGTACAGGGGGCGAAGTACTGTTTTTT; cdr3_aa: CASSEGTGGEVLFF
v_call: TRBV4-2; d_call: -; j_call: TRBJ1-1; clone_size: -; cdr3_nt: TGTGCCAGCAGCCTTTCAGAGATCACTGAAGCTTTCTTT; cdr3_aa: CASSLSEITEAFF
v_call: TRBV15; d_call: -; j_call: TRBJ2-2; clone_size: -; cdr3_nt: TGTGCCACCAGCAGGGGGGACTCCCTGACCGGGGAGCTGTTTTTT; cdr3_aa: CATSRGDSLTGELFF
v_call: TRBV7-2; d_call: -; j_call: TRBJ1-5; clone_size: once; cdr3_nt: TGTGCCAGCAGCTTACGGTTTAGCAATCAGCCCCAGCATTTT; cdr3_aa: CASSLRFSNQPQHF
v_call: TRBV6-1; d_call: -; j_call: TRBJ2-1; clone_size: once; cdr3_nt: TGTGCCAGCAGGCTCTACAATGAGCAGTTCTTC; cdr3_aa: CASRLYNEQFF
v_call: TRBV25-1; d_call: -; j_call: TRBJ1-1; clone_size: -; cdr3_nt: TGTGCCAGCAGGAGGGACCCGAGGACTGAAGCTTTCTTT; cdr3_aa: CASRRDPRTEAFF
v_call: TRBV4-2; d_call: TRBD2; j_call: TRBJ2-3; clone_size: -; cdr3_nt: TGTGCCAGCAGCCCGAAAAAGCTAGCGGCTAGCGGGACCTCCCCTAGCACAGATACGCAGTATTTT; cdr3_aa: CASSPKKLAASGTSPSTDTQYF
v_call: TRBV15; d_call: -; j_call: TRBJ1-3; clone_size: once; cdr3_nt: TGTGCCACCAGCACTTCGGGACCGCCGAACTCTGGAAACACCATATATTTT; cdr3_aa: CATSTSGPPNSGNTIYF
v_call: TRBV7-6; d_call: -; j_call: TRBJ1-2; clone_size: -; cdr3_nt: TGTGCCAGCAGCCCCTCTCCCCAGTATGGCTACACCTTC; cdr3_aa: CASSPSPQYGYTF
v_call: TRBV28; d_call: TRBD1; j_call: TRBJ1-5; clone_size: -; cdr3_nt: TGTGCCAGCAGTTACGCAGGGGGCGCGGGTCAGCCCCAGCATTTT; cdr3_aa: CASSYAGGAGQPQHF
v_call: TRBV19; d_call: -; j_call: TRBJ1-2; clone_size: few; cdr3_nt: TGTGCCACACCAGGGGTGAATGGCTACACCTTC; cdr3_aa: CATPGVNGYTF
v_call: TRBV19; d_call: TRBD1; j_call: TRBJ1-2; clone_size: -; cdr3_nt: TGTGCCAGTAGGACACAGGGGGCGGAAGGCTACACCTTC; cdr3_aa: CASRTQGAEGYTF
v_call: TRBV10-3; d_call: -; j_call: TRBJ1-1; clone_size: -; cdr3_nt: TGTGCCATCAGGGCAGGGTCCACTGAAGCTTTCTTT; cdr3_aa: CAIRAGSTEAFF
v_call: TRBV11-3; d_call: -; j_call: TRBJ2-1; clone_size: few; cdr3_nt: TGTGCCAGCAACCTAAACGGCAATGAGCAGTTCTTC; cdr3_aa: CASNLNGNEQFF
v_call: TRBV2; d_call: -; j_call: TRBJ1-5; clone_size: -; cdr3_nt: TGTGCCAGCAGTGTTCTAGGTAGTACGGTCAATCAGCCCCAGCATTTT; cdr3_aa: CASSVLGSTVNQPQHF
v_call: TRBV19; d_call: -; j_call: TRBJ1-4; clone_size: once; cdr3_nt: TGTGCCAGTAGTATTCCAGCCGACTTTAATGAAAAACTGTTTTTT; cdr3_aa: CASSIPADFNEKLFF
v_call: TRBV5-1; d_call: TRBD2; j_call: TRBJ2-2; clone_size: -; cdr3_nt: TGCGCCAGCAGCTTGGGCGATCGGGCGGGAGGTAACACCGGGGAGCTGTTTTTT; cdr3_aa: CASSLGDRAGGNTGELFF
v_call: TRBV6-4; d_call: TRBD2; j_call: TRBJ2-1; clone_size: -; cdr3_nt: TGTGCCAGCAGTGCAGGCGGGAGAACGTCCAATGAGCAGTTCTTC; cdr3_aa: CASSAGGRTSNEQFF
v_call: TRBV9; d_call: -; j_call: TRBJ2-7; clone_size: -; cdr3_nt: TGTGCCAGCAGCGTAGCCAGTCACGAGGGCGAGCAGTACTTC; cdr3_aa: CASSVASHEGEQYF
v_call: TRBV10-3; d_call: TRBD1; j_call: TRBJ2-3; clone_size: -; cdr3_nt: TGTGCCTCCACTGGGACAGCTAGCACAGATACGCAGTATTTT; cdr3_aa: CASTGTASTDTQYF
v_call: TRBV11-3; d_call: TRBD2; j_call: TRBJ2-3; clone_size: -; cdr3_nt: TGTGCCAGCAGCTTAGGAGGACTAGGGCATACGCAGTATTTT; cdr3_aa: CASSLGGLGHTQYF
v_call: TRBV11-2; d_call: -; j_call: TRBJ1-1; clone_size: -; cdr3_nt: TGTGCCAGCAGCTTAGTTCCGGAAAACACTGAAGCTTTCTTT; cdr3_aa: CASSLVPENTEAFF
v_call: TRBV4-3; d_call: TRBD2; j_call: TRBJ2-5; clone_size: -; cdr3_nt: TGCGCCAGCAGCCAAGCGATTAGCGGGGGCCAAGAGACCCAGTACTTC; cdr3_aa: CASSQAISGGQETQYF
v_call: TRBV5-6; d_call: -; j_call: TRBJ2-7; clone_size: -; cdr3_nt: TGTGCCAGCAGCTTTATCCTAGCAGAATCCTACGAGCAGTACTTC; cdr3_aa: CASSFILAESYEQYF
v_call: TRBV6-4; d_call: -; j_call: TRBJ2-1; clone_size: medium-sized; cdr3_nt: TGTGCCAGCAGTGACGGTCAGGGGAACAATGAGCAGTTCTTC; cdr3_aa: CASSDGQGNNEQFF
v_call: TRBV11-3; d_call: TRBD1; j_call: TRBJ2-5; clone_size: -; cdr3_nt: TGTGCCAGCAGCCTTGAGGGGGCGGGTGGGGAGACCCAGTACTTC; cdr3_aa: CASSLEGAGGETQYF
v_call: TRBV2; d_call: -; j_call: TRBJ1-2; clone_size: few; cdr3_nt: TGTGCCAGCAGGGAGACAGGTCGTTACTATGGCTACACCTTC; cdr3_aa: CASRETGRYYGYTF